A single sample is the source of the 19 T cell receptor beta chains below, sequenced in a study of a mutant IDH1 vaccine in newly diagnosed glioma. The protocol was immunoSEQ multiplex PCR, while the TCRdb copy is restricted to in-frame clones and leaves out a portion. The data hold around 30,000 clones, with approximately 83% observed a single time. These receptors have no known antigen. Time point specified: week 47, end of study. Every single dose of the vaccine, 300 ug of mutant IDH1 20-mer peptide, came with topical imiquimod. Sequenced here: PBMCs, sampled from a glioma patient whose treatment included an IDH1 peptide vaccine. The receptors were gathered from a man aged 30 to 45 with glioma.

The chain employs TRBV5-4 and TRBJ1-2; a weak D match, TRBD1 (5 bases). The CDR3 consists of 15 residues. The germline CDR1 and CDR2 sequences are SGHNT and YYREEE (reference sequence). V was trimmed by 0 bases and J by 3 bases, leaving 12 bases between them. CDR3 coding DNA: TGTGCCAGCAGCTTGGGGGGCGCCGGGTACTATGGCTACACCTTC. Protein product: CASSLGGAGYYGYTF.

This CDR3 reads CASSEDSNTEAFF. DNA of the CDR3: TGTGCCAGCAGCGAGGACAGTAACACTGAAGCTTTCTTT. The chain couples TRBV7-2 to TRBJ1-1; D is perhaps TRBD1 (6 bases). V lost 5 bases and J lost 2, with 9 bases in between. CDR1 SGHTA and CDR2 FQGNSA come from the germline V gene. This CDR3 is 13 amino acids long.

The V call is TRBV11-3, the J call TRBJ2-2; D possibly corresponds to TRBD2 (5 bases). Trimming stripped 2 bases from V and 7 bases from J, with 8 bases between. The CDR3 extends over 13 amino acids. The V gene's germline CDR1 is SGHNT and CDR2 YENEEA. CDR3 protein: CASSLNRDGELFF. The CDR3 nucleotides are TGTGCCAGCAGCTTAAACCGGGACGGGGAGCTGTTTTTT.

This chain links TRBV19 with TRBJ1-5; the D gene is possibly TRBD1 (6 bases). V was clipped by 11 bases and J by 7 bases, with 18 bases between them. Germline V lookup: CDR1 LNHDA, CDR2 SQIVND (reference sequence). This CDR3 is 13 amino acids long. The CDR3 loop is CASSGGRHQPQHF. The CDR3 nucleotides read TGTGCCTCCAGTGGGGGCAGGCACCAGCCCCAGCATTTT.

The chain links TRBV30 to TRBJ2-4; perhaps TRBD1 as D (5 bases). Germline V lookup: CDR1 GTSNPN, CDR2 SVGIG (reference sequence). The V end lost 4 bases, the J end lost 1 base, and 17 bases lay between the germline ends. This CDR3 is 16 amino acids long. In DNA, the CDR3 is TGTGCCTGGACGTGGGGCAGCCTAAACGCCAAAAACATTCAGTACTTC. It translates to CAWTWGSLNAKNIQYF.

V gene TRBV10-1 combines with J gene TRBJ2-7, with D perhaps TRBD2 (6 bases). CDR3 size: 12 residues. Trimming removed 2 bases at V and 6 bases at J, with 8 bases between. Per the germline V gene, CDR1 is WNHNN and CDR2 is SYGVQD (reference sequence). CDR3 bases: TGCGCCAGCAGTGAGATGGGGGGCGAGCAGTACTTC. Translating gives CASSEMGGEQYF.

V and J are TRBV30 and TRBJ1-5; D unresolved. The germline V gene encodes CDR1 GTSNPN and CDR2 SVGIG (reference sequence). V dropped 6 bases and J dropped 0 bases, with 15 bases sitting between them. This CDR3 is 15 amino acids long. The CDR3 nucleotides read TGTGCCTGCTCCCGCGAGGGAGCTAGCAATCAGCCCCAGCATTTT. This encodes CACSREGASNQPQHF.

This clone was seen a single time. J is TRBJ1-1 and V is TRBV5-6, with a possible D match to TRBD1 (5 bases). Germline-derived CDR1 and CDR2 are SGHDT and YYEEEE. This CDR3 has 15 amino acids. V was pared by 3 bases and J by 1 base, with 13 bases between. This chain's CDR3 is CASSSGGQGNTEAFF. In DNA form, the CDR3 reads TGTGCCAGCAGCTCCGGAGGGCAGGGGAACACTGAAGCTTTCTTT.

This chain joins TRBV5-1 and TRBJ2-3, with no clear D. CDR3 length: 11 amino acids. Trimming left V 2 bases short and J 5 bases short, with 3 bases between. CDR1 and CDR2 (germline): SGHRS, YFSETQ. Here the CDR3 reads CASSFRDTQYF. The CDR3 coding sequence is TGCGCCAGCAGCTTCAGAGATACGCAGTATTTT.

The chain couples TRBV18 to TRBJ1-5, with D maybe TRBD1 (5 bases). CDR1 is KGHSH, CDR2 LQKENI, per germline. Trimming stripped 0 bases from V and 2 bases from J, with 8 bases between. The CDR3 consists of 15 residues. CDR3 coding DNA: TGTGCCAGCTCACCACCAGGGGTAGGCAATCAGCCCCAGCATTTT. This gives the protein CASSPPGVGNQPQHF.

The rearrangement joins TRBV30 to TRBJ1-6; no firm D call. Germline CDR1 reads GTSNPN; CDR2 reads SVGIG (reference sequence). CDR3 length equals 18 residues. Trimming stripped 0 bases from V and 0 bases from J, with 15 bases between. This CDR3 reads CAWSVHLFGSSYNSPLHF. As DNA, the CDR3 is TGTGCCTGGAGTGTTCATTTGTTCGGGAGCTCCTATAATTCACCCCTCCACTTT.

This chain uses TRBV27 with TRBJ1-1; no firm D call. Trimming removed 1 base from V and 3 bases from J, with 12 bases in between. The germline V gene has CDR1 MNHEY and CDR2 SMNVEV (reference sequence). This CDR3 contains 15 residues. CDR3 nucleotide sequence: TGTGCCAGCAGTTTATACCTTCGGAAGGACACTGAAGCTTTCTTT. Protein: CASSLYLRKDTEAFF.

J is TRBJ2-7 and V is TRBV13; TRBD1 agrees at 9 bases. From germline, CDR1 is PRHDT and CDR2 FYEKMQ (reference sequence). Losses at the gene ends were 2 bases for V and 7 bases for J; bases not matched to a gene: 9. The CDR3 is 15 amino acids. CDR3 sequence reads: CASSLQTGGTTEQYF. CDR3 nucleotide sequence: TGTGCCAGCAGCTTACAGACAGGGGGAACGACGGAGCAGTACTTC. Full variable domain (outside the CDR3, taken from reference TRBV13 and TRBJ2-7): AAGVIQSPRHLIKEKRETATLKCYPIPRHDTVYWYQQGPGQDPQFLISFYEKMQSDKGSIPDRFSAQQFSDYHSELNMSSLELGDSALYFCASSLQTGGTTEQYFGPGTRLTVT.

The CDR3 sequence: CASSPSTGGEVTEAFF. The DNA for the CDR3 is TGTGCCAGCTCACCTTCTACAGGGGGCGAGGTAACTGAAGCTTTCTTT. The V gene is TRBV18, the J gene TRBJ1-1, with 9 bases identical to TRBD1. Germline loops: CDR1 KGHSH, CDR2 LQKENI. V lost 3 bases and J lost 5; bases outside the gene matches: 10. The CDR3 contains 16 residues.

This clone showed up just once. This chain connects TRBV29-1 to TRBJ1-2; D gene unclear. V lost 2 bases, J lost 8 bases, and 6 bases lay in between. Germline-derived CDR1 and CDR2 are SQVTM and ANQGSEA. The CDR3 has 10 residues. The CDR3 spells CSVEKYGYTF. The CDR3 DNA reads TGCAGCGTTGAAAAGTACGGCTACACCTTC.

The gene calls are TRBV5-1 and TRBJ2-5; 7 bases match TRBD1. The germline CDR1 and CDR2 sequences are SGHRS and YFSETQ. V shed 0 bases and J 4 bases; nucleotides not matched to a gene: 9. This CDR3 spans 16 amino acids. CDR3 protein: CASSLAADRDRETQYF. DNA for the CDR3: TGCGCCAGCAGCTTGGCTGCCGACAGGGATCGAGAGACCCAGTACTTC.

The chain has TRBV19 and TRBJ1-5; 11 nucleotides agree with TRBD1. Germline V lookup: CDR1 LNHDA, CDR2 SQIVND (reference sequence). V lost 7 bases and J lost 6; bases outside the gene matches: 11. The CDR3 is 16 amino acids. CDR3 DNA sequence: TGTGCCAGTAAGGTGTGGGGACAGGGGGTCGGTCAGCCCCAGCATTTT. Translating gives CASKVWGQGVGQPQHF.

V gene TRBV6-1 combines with J gene TRBJ1-4; D gene ambiguous. With 2 bases removed from V and 8 bases from J, the gap between germline ends came to 12 bases. The germline gives CDR1 MNHNS, CDR2 SASEGT. The CDR3 is 14 residues long. CDR3 sequence (DNA): TGTGCCAGCAGTGAATTCACCAGGCGCGAAAAACTGTTTTTT. It codes for CASSEFTRREKLFF.

The rearrangement links TRBV28 to TRBJ1-2, with 9 bases lining up with TRBD1. Per the germline V gene, CDR1 is MDHEN and CDR2 is SYDVKM. Unmatched junction bases numbered 5, after V lost 7 bases and J lost 2 bases. CDR3 length equals 14 residues. The CDR3 here is CASKQGAPNYGYTF. CDR3 DNA sequence: TGTGCCAGCAAACAGGGGGCGCCCAACTATGGCTACACCTTC.